The 22 T cell receptor beta chains presented below share a single source sample, sequenced in a study of Graves' ophthalmopathy and Graves' hyperthyroidism (dated by TCRdb to 2016 to 2019). Sequencing relied on an Illumina HiSeq 2000. TCR beta CDR3 regions were amplified from RNA transcripts for repertoire sequencing. A first-round RT-PCR used HTBI primers with the Qiagen OneStep RT-PCR kit, followed by a second-round multiplex PCR, size selection and purification. Through fastp at Q25 and MiXCR, TCRdb rebuilt clones from the public reads, retaining in-frame beta chains. When rows share a CDR3 protein, they turn into one entry using the most common DNA and genes. In this sample the table shows about 740,000 distinct CDR3 sequences, roughly 41% of which occur a single time. The ten largest account for approximately 43% of the sample. The sample taken for sequencing was peripheral blood. These receptors came from an adult man with Graves' ophthalmopathy.

This clonotype has only a few counts. The rearrangement joins TRBV20-1 to TRBJ2-7, with 8 nucleotides matching TRBD1. J gave up 4 bases and V 1 base, and 6 bases lay outside the gene matches. The CDR3 loop spans 14 amino acids. The germline gives CDR1 DFQATT, CDR2 SNEGSKA (reference sequence). CDR3 DNA sequence: TGCAGTGCTAGAGGGGCCGGGACAGGATACGAGCAGTACTTC. Its protein is CSARGAGTGYEQYF.

This clonotype was observed at least ten times. The CDR3 region is CASSQHAVSGVDTEAFF. CDR3 coding DNA: TGTGCCAGCAGCCAACACGCGGTATCAGGGGTTGACACTGAAGCTTTCTTT. The chain uses TRBV7-2 and TRBJ1-1; D perhaps matches TRBD1 (6 bases). Germline V gene lookup returns CDR1 SGHTA and CDR2 FQGNSA. This CDR3 spans 17 amino acids. V lost 5 bases, J lost 3 bases, and 22 bases lay in between.

The rearrangement uses TRBV11-2 and TRBJ2-2; the D is unclear. The CDR3 is made up of 13 amino acids. V lost 5 bases, J lost 7 bases, and 11 bases lay in between. The germline V gene has CDR1 SGHAT and CDR2 FQNNGV. The CDR3 sequence: CASSRVRNGELFF. The CDR3 DNA reads TGTGCCAGCAGCCGAGTTCGGAACGGGGAGCTGTTTTTT.

This clonotype was observed a handful of times. CDR3 sequence: CSARGAVASYEQYF. Here the CDR3 DNA reads TGCAGTGCTAGGGGCGCGGTAGCCTCCTACGAGCAGTACTTC. The chain is built from TRBV20-1 and TRBJ2-7; D is uncertain. The CDR3 extends over 14 amino acids. Germline loops: CDR1 DFQATT, CDR2 SNEGSKA (reference sequence). Trimming took 3 bases from V and 0 from J, leaving 12 bases between them.

The rearrangement links TRBV20-1 to TRBJ2-5, with 9 bases aligning to TRBD2. V lost 1 base, J lost 4 bases, and 4 bases stayed unmatched. In germline, CDR1 is DFQATT, CDR2 SNEGSKA (reference sequence). The CDR3 is 14 amino acids. CDR3 in DNA: TGCAGTGCTAGAGGCGGGGGGGCCCCAGAGACCCAGTACTTC. Protein sequence: CSARGGGAPETQYF.

The sample holds a few counts of this clonotype. The chain combines TRBV2 with TRBJ1-5; D is undetermined. V lost 5 bases to trimming and J lost 0 bases, with 11 bases between them. In germline, CDR1 is SNHLY, CDR2 FYNNEI. CDR3 length: 15 amino acids. CDR3 loop: CASSLGVNSNQPQHF. Here the CDR3 DNA reads TGTGCCAGCAGTTTAGGAGTAAATAGCAATCAGCCCCAGCATTTT.

This clonotype has at least ten counts. The rearrangement joins TRBV15 to TRBJ2-7, with D perhaps TRBD1 or TRBD2 (6 bases each). V lost 0 bases and J 6 bases, leaving 12 bases between the germline ends. The germline CDR1 and CDR2 sequences are LNHNV and YYDKDF (reference sequence). This CDR3 has 14 amino acids. The CDR3 region is CATSRDSGAGEQYF. The DNA for the CDR3 is TGTGCCACCAGCAGAGATTCGGGGGCAGGCGAGCAGTACTTC.

This clonotype was observed at least ten times. The chain has TRBV2 and TRBJ2-5, with D unresolved. Germline V gene data show CDR1 as SNHLY and CDR2 as FYNNEI. Trimming shortened V by 7 bases and J by 1 base, and 10 bases separated the two germline ends. There are 13 residues in the CDR3. The chain's CDR3 is CASIQQPQETQYF. DNA of the CDR3: TGTGCCAGCATACAACAGCCCCAAGAGACCCAGTACTTC. Complete variable domain (other parts from reference TRBV2 and TRBJ2-5): EPEVTQTPSHQVTQMGQEVILRCVPISNHLYFYWYRQILGQKVEFLVSFYNNEISEKSEIFDDQFSVERPDGSNFTLKIRSTKLEDSAMYFCASIQQPQETQYFGPGTRLLVL.

There are a few counts of this clonotype. The rearrangement joins TRBV6-5 to TRBJ1-5, with D tentatively TRBD1 (5 bases). The CDR3 is 16 amino acids. Germline CDR1 is MNHEY and CDR2 is SVGAGI. Between the trimmed V and J ends, which lost 5 bases and 5 bases, there was a span of 19 bases. The CDR3 region is CASSDGGRNLDQPQHF. CDR3 coding DNA: TGTGCCAGCAGTGACGGGGGACGTAATTTAGATCAGCCCCAGCATTTT.

The gene calls are TRBV7-9 and TRBJ1-6; 11 bases are shared with TRBD1. Germline assignment: CDR1 SEHNR and CDR2 FQNEAQ (reference sequence). After removal of 6 bases from V and 8 bases from J, the junction contained 6 bases not matched to a gene. CDR3 length: 15 amino acids. The CDR3 sequence: CASSQDRGQYSPLHF. The DNA of the CDR3 is TGTGCCAGCAGTCAGGACAGGGGGCAATATTCACCCCTCCACTTT.

This chain connects TRBV15 to TRBJ2-5; 10 bases match TRBD2. V shed 0 bases and J 5 bases; nucleotides not matched to a gene: 18. CDR1 LNHNV and CDR2 YYDKDF come from the germline V gene (reference sequence). This CDR3 has 20 amino acids. The CDR3 is CATSRDTLPAASGSTETQYF. In DNA form, the CDR3 reads TGTGCCACCAGCAGAGATACACTCCCAGCGGCTAGCGGGAGTACGGAGACCCAGTACTTC.

This clonotype was found many times. The J gene is TRBJ2-7, the V gene TRBV9, with a tentative D call TRBD1 (6 bases). CDR3 length equals 14 residues. Germline-derived CDR1 and CDR2 are SGDLS and YYNGEE. V shed 5 bases and J shed 2 bases, with 14 bases lying between them. The DNA of the CDR3 is TGTGCCAGCAGTCCTAGCCAGGGGACCTACGAGCAGTACTTC. Residues: CASSPSQGTYEQYF.

This clonotype has at least ten counts. The chain's CDR3 is CASSLPGANTEAFF. The CDR3 nucleotides read TGTGCCAGCAGCTTACCAGGGGCAAACACTGAAGCTTTCTTT. The rearrangement joins TRBV11-2 to TRBJ1-1; a weak D match, TRBD1 (6 bases). V lost 2 bases and J lost 2, with 9 bases in between. Germline V gives CDR1 SGHAT, CDR2 FQNNGV. The CDR3 is 14 amino acids.

This clonotype was recorded a few times. The gene calls are TRBV9 and TRBJ1-5; 7 nucleotides align to TRBD1. This CDR3 has 17 residues. Germline CDR1 is SGDLS and CDR2 is YYNGEE. Trimming took 4 bases from V and 6 from J; bases not matched to a gene: 16. DNA of the CDR3: TGTGCCAGCAGCTACGGCAACCACAGGGGACCACCTCAGCCCCAGCATTTT. Protein product: CASSYGNHRGPPQPQHF.

This clonotype was recorded a few times. The CDR3 DNA reads as TGTGCCAGTAGCCCGATGAGACGAACCCAAGAGACCCAGTACTTC. Protein: CASSPMRRTQETQYF. This chain links TRBV19 with TRBJ2-5; D is unclear. The CDR3 covers 15 residues. V was cut by 6 bases and J by 1 base, with 15 bases left in between. Germline CDR1 reads LNHDA; CDR2 reads SQIVND (reference sequence).

The table lists this clonotype with many counts. The chain is built from TRBV2 and TRBJ2-7; D gene ambiguous. V lost 6 bases and J lost 6, with 12 bases in between. In germline, CDR1 is SNHLY, CDR2 FYNNEI. The CDR3 consists of 12 residues. The DNA of the CDR3 is TGTGCCAGCAGCGTCGACATCTTCGAGCAGTACTTC. Protein product: CASSVDIFEQYF.

This clonotype was found many times. The chain is built from TRBV2 and TRBJ2-2; maybe TRBD2 (5 bases). V lost 7 bases, J lost 0 bases, and 6 bases lay in between. This CDR3 contains 13 residues. From germline, CDR1 is SNHLY and CDR2 FYNNEI. CDR3: CASMRANTGELFF. Here the CDR3 DNA reads TGTGCCAGCATGCGGGCGAACACCGGGGAGCTGTTTTTT.

The chain links TRBV9 to TRBJ1-2; D gene unclear. V gave up 6 bases and J gave up 2 bases, with 17 bases separating them. The CDR3 sequence is 15 residues long. Germline V CDR1 and CDR2: SGDLS, YYNGEE. For the CDR3, the DNA is TGTGCCAGCAATTCCGAGAGTTCAATAAACTATGGCTACACCTTC. As protein: CASNSESSINYGYTF. The variable domain in full, with the rest retrieved from reference TRBV9 and TRBJ1-2, is DSGVTQTPKHLITATGQRVTLRCSPRSGDLSVYWYQQSLDQGLQFLIQYYNGEERAKGNILERFSAQQFPDLHSELNLSSLELGDSALYFCASNSESSINYGYTFGSGTRLTVV.

In its sample, this clonotype was seen many times. This chain joins TRBV10-3 and TRBJ1-2; 7 bases fit TRBD1. V lost 3 bases, J lost 3 bases, and 1 base stayed unmatched. CDR3 length: 13 residues. Germline-derived CDR1 and CDR2 are ENHRY and SYGVKD. In nucleotides, the CDR3 is TGTGCCATCAGTGAAGGGACAGACTATGGCTACACCTTC. Translated, it gives CAISEGTDYGYTF.

The table lists this clonotype with many counts. The DNA for the CDR3 is TGTGCCAGCAGTTACCAGGGGAGGGGGACCCAGTACTTC. Its protein is CASSYQGRGTQYF. The V gene is TRBV6-6, the J gene TRBJ2-5, with D perhaps TRBD2 (7 bases). This CDR3 is built from 13 residues. V was shortened by 2 bases and J by 7 bases, with 11 bases between the two germline ends. Per the germline V gene, CDR1 is MNHNY and CDR2 is SVGAGI (reference sequence).

This clonotype came up a few times. The V and J genes are TRBV20-1 and TRBJ2-7, with a tentative D call TRBD2 (5 bases). CDR1 is DFQATT, CDR2 SNEGSKA, per germline (reference sequence). V shed 5 bases and J shed 5 bases, with 16 bases lying between them. The CDR3 length is 13 residues. As DNA, the CDR3 is TGCAGTGCTCCCGAGGTAGCGAGGGACGAGCAGTACTTC. Translation: CSAPEVARDEQYF.

The sample holds a few counts of this clonotype. This chain uses TRBV20-1 with TRBJ2-7, with D unresolved. Germline V lookup: CDR1 DFQATT, CDR2 SNEGSKA (reference sequence). This CDR3 has 13 residues. The V and J ends lost 2 bases and 6 bases respectively, with 14 bases between them. In DNA, the CDR3 is TGCAGTGCTAGACTTTGGAGTAGCCTCGAGCAGTACTTC. It yields the protein CSARLWSSLEQYF.